This TCR beta chain was recovered during a study of shared clonotypes between healthy human individuals (dated by TCRdb to about 2020). For the wider study: The cohort included three men and two women between 18 and 49 years of age. Per donor, three plates each were used for CD4 naive and CD4 memory, two for CD8 naive, and one for CD8 memory. To estimate repertoire size and how much clonotypes are shared between individuals, the study performed deep sequencing of blood TCR repertoires from five healthy adults. Libraries were prepared and TCR repertoires were sequenced by different laboratories using diverse techniques, in order to increase sequencing depth and limit assay-specific biases. Leukapheresis yielded between about 0.9 and 9 billion PBMCs per donor. Broader findings and caveats from the paper: Across a handful of donors, approximately 5% of naive CD4, roughly 3.8% of naive CD8, under 2.5% of memory CD4, and about 0.44% of memory CD8 clonotypes were shared. Incomplete sequencing was indicated by rarefaction of sorted-subset datasets, despite the large sequencing depth. The small number of donors limited the genetic and exposure-history diversity represented. Naive subsets generally had larger estimated clonotype richness than memory subsets. Based on pairwise subsampling, the degree of clonotype sharing among donors was expected to be affected by sequencing depth. Sampling was limited to blood, and TCR repertoires in tissue likely differ from TCR repertoires in blood. Higher generation probabilities were observed for clonotypes shared by all four sorted-subset donors than for non-shared clonotypes.

TCR CDR3 regions were amplified from genomic DNA by multiplex PCR using the deep immunoSEQ assay. Extracted genomic DNA from each cell subset was spread evenly across all wells of several immunoSEQ 96-well plates, with each plate serving as a replicate. For sorted subsets, each replicate PCR was loaded with around 220 ng genomic DNA, equivalent to 30,000 or so T cell genomes. Purified libraries were quantified with a Qubit 3.0 fluorometer, sized on a Bioanalyzer 2100, and re-quantified with the KAPA Library Quantification kit. A separate single-read 150-cycle Illumina NextSeq 550 flow cell was used to sequence each immunoSEQ 96-well plate. As for the authors' bioinformatics: Because the immunoSEQ output held only junctional sequences and lacked quality scores, the filtering could not match the filtering applied to full-length reads. To assign V/J genes and CDR3, sequences were annotated against IMGT germline references using PyIR, a Python wrapper for IgBLAST v1.9. Reads with weak V/J assignments (E-value above 1e-6), missing CDR3, stop codons, out-of-frame junctions, or ambiguous translated residues were removed. A V3J clonotype was defined by an identical inferred V gene, J gene, and CDR3 amino acid sequence. Percentage overlap between repertoires was computed as shared unique clonotypes divided by the size of the smaller repertoire. Repertoire richness was assessed with RTK rarefaction, the Chao1 estimator, and Recon v2.1 estimates of unobserved clonotypes. OLGA was used to compute generation probabilities for all TCRbeta clonotypes that the gDNA method yielded from a handful of donors. Not all clones reach the TCRdb copy of this immuneACCESS table, which keeps in-frame sequences only. Checked studies attribute under half of the gap to unresolved V genes and leave the rest unexplained. V, J and clone size are taken as reported in that table, and D and trimming were inferred from the DNA itself. This sample comprises some 680,000 clones, around four fifths of them detected only once. The top ten clones comprise around 2% of the sample.

This clone turned up a few times. The clone's antigen remains unknown. No qualities accompany the bases; no much larger clone lies one base away. In the germline V gene (reference sequence), CDR1 corresponds to LNHDA and CDR2 to SQIVND. There are 15 amino acids in the CDR3, from cysteine to phenylalanine inclusive. Only the CDR3 portion is preserved as DNA: 45 bases, with reading frame beginning at the first base. Relative to germline, V is missing 6 bases and J is missing 7 bases, with 11 bases of the junction outside any gene match. The donors were healthy, HIV-negative adults with no recently reported acute infections or vaccinations. Every donor was a Caucasian adult residing in Nashville, Tennessee, USA. CD4+ T cells were enriched by magnetic negative selection; naive cells were then positively selected on CD45RA, and the negative fraction formed the memory subset. Blood was collected by leukapheresis, and PBMCs were isolated by Ficoll-Histopaque density gradient centrifugation and then cryopreserved in liquid nitrogen vapor phase. Analytical flow cytometry was used to check the purity and quantity of each magnetically sorted T cell population. From each sorted fraction, genomic DNA was isolated and quantified by UV absorbance on a Nanodrop 2000c.

What was sequenced was memory CD4+ T cells sorted from blood. The cell subset or site label here, explained by the study, means: CD45RA-negative fraction. The V gene is TRBV19 and the J gene is TRBJ1-5; 8 junctional bases match TRBD1. The receptor comes from a woman aged 25 to 39 in good health. The CDR3 loop reads CASRLDPGGGQPQHF. The nucleotide sequence is given as TGTGCCAGTAGACTTGATCCAGGGGGCGGACAGCCCCAGCATTTT.